This entry is about one T cell receptor (beta chain). The specificity of this receptor is unknown. The sample holds no much larger clone one base away, and base qualities are not on file. Using the deep immunoSEQ assay, TCR CDR3 regions were amplified from genomic DNA by multiplex PCR. Extracted genomic DNA from each cell subset was distributed evenly across all wells of several immunoSEQ 96-well plates, and each plate was treated as a replicate. For sorted subsets, each replicate PCR was loaded with 200 ng genomic DNA, equivalent to some 31,000 T cell genomes. The purified libraries were quantified using a Qubit 3.0 fluorometer, sized with a Bioanalyzer 2100, and then quantified again using the KAPA Library Quantification kit. Every immunoSEQ 96-well plate was sequenced on a dedicated single-read 150-cycle Illumina NextSeq 550 flow cell. On the study's bioinformatics: Because only junctional sequences without quality scores were contained in the immunoSEQ output, filtering matching that applied to full-length reads could not be performed. Sequences were annotated with PyIR, a Python wrapper for IgBLAST v1.9, and V/J genes and CDR3 were assigned using IMGT germline references. Reads with weak V/J assignments (E-value above 1e-6), missing CDR3, stop codons, out-of-frame junctions, or ambiguous translated residues were removed. V3J clonotypes were defined by identical inferred V gene, J gene, and CDR3 amino acid sequence. Percentage overlap between repertoires was calculated by dividing the number of shared unique clonotypes by the size of the smaller repertoire. RTK rarefaction, the Chao1 estimator, and Recon v2.1 estimates of unobserved clonotypes were used to assess repertoire richness. Generation probabilities were computed with OLGA for all TCRbeta clonotypes obtained by the gDNA method from several donors. Drawn from immuneACCESS, this table holds only the in-frame rearrangements with V and J called that TCRdb kept. Clones are partly lost; checked studies trace under half to an unresolved V gene and leave the rest unexplained. V, J and clone size reflect that table, while D and trimming were determined from the DNA. The sample records 2 million to 2.5 million clones, over 85% of which are singletons. The leading ten clones occupy 0.35% to 0.45% of the sample.

The data derive from a study of shared clonotypes between healthy human individuals (dated by TCRdb to about 2020). Study-wide context: A couple of women and three men aged 18 to 49 years were included in the cohort. Each donor's leukapheresis produced roughly between roughly 0.94 and 9.5 billion PBMCs. Different laboratories and diverse techniques were used to prepare libraries and sequence TCR repertoires, to increase sequencing depth and limit assay-specific biases. To estimate repertoire size and how much clonotypes are shared between individuals, the study performed deep sequencing of blood TCR repertoires from about five healthy adults. For each donor, three plates each were used for CD4 naive and CD4 memory, two plates were used for CD8 naive, and one plate was used for CD8 memory.

The paper as a whole reports these results and caveats: Pairwise subsampling indicated that sequencing depth was expected to affect the degree of clonotype sharing among donors. Compared with non-shared clonotypes, the clonotypes found in all four sorted-subset donors had higher generation probabilities. Even with the large sequencing depth, rarefaction of the sorted-subset datasets indicated that sequencing was incomplete. Naive subsets generally had larger estimated clonotype richness than memory subsets. Sharing across a few donors was observed for 4.5% to 6.5% of naive CD4, over 3% of naive CD8, roughly 2.3% of memory CD4, and around 0.44% of memory CD8 clonotypes. Sampling was limited to blood, and TCR repertoires in tissue likely differ from TCR repertoires in blood. The genetic and exposure-history diversity represented was limited by the small number of donors.

Donors were healthy HIV-negative adults with no recently reported acute infections or vaccinations. Every donor was a Caucasian adult living in Nashville, Tennessee, USA. CD4+ T cells were enriched through magnetic negative selection, after which naive cells were positively selected on CD45RA and the remaining negative fraction served as the memory subset. Blood was obtained by leukapheresis, after which PBMCs were separated by Ficoll-Histopaque density gradient centrifugation and cryopreserved in liquid nitrogen vapor phase. Purity and quantity of every magnetically sorted T cell population were checked by analytical flow cytometry. Each sorted fraction had its genomic DNA isolated and then quantified by UV absorbance on a Nanodrop 2000c. The junction carries 10 bases between V and J, which are trimmed by 6 bases and 7 bases respectively. The germline V gene yields MDHEN for CDR1 and SYDVKM for CDR2. Including the terminal cysteine and phenylalanine, the CDR3 comprises 11 residues. Only the CDR3 portion is preserved as DNA: 33 bases, with reading frame beginning at the first base.

The source material was naive CD4+ T cells from PBMCs. The cell subset or site label for this specimen denotes: CD45RA+ positively selected. The sequence came from a man aged 18 to 29 in good health. Some clones in this sample may be carry-over from other donors' samples. The chain employs TRBV28 and TRBJ2-7; the D gene is perhaps TRBD1 or TRBD2, as each covers 5 bases. The DNA sequence is given as TGTGCCAGCAGCGGGGCTAGGGAGCAGTACTTC. The encoded protein is CASSGAREQYF.